The clone carrying this T cell receptor beta chain showed up just a few times. The V gene's germline CDR1 is SEHNR and CDR2 FQNEAQ (reference sequence). There are 13 residues in the CDR3. Deletions cut 1 base from V and 7 bases from J, with 7 bases between. Methods used by the authors: Amplifying reference gene primers gave estimates of nucleated cell counts. The method was immunoSEQ multiplex PCR; TCRdb's version includes in-frame clones alone and lacks a portion of them. V, J and clone size reflect that table, while D and trimming were determined from the DNA. This table holds about 240,000 clones, around 86% found once. This specimen belongs to a study of blood T cell repertoires in COVID-19. Study information: Sites in the United States, Italy and Spain provided acute and convalescent COVID-19 samples. Sources were T cells, B-cell-depleted T cells, or PBMCs; the material itself was cDNA or gDNA.

This TCR was recovered from a man older than 75 with acute or convalescent COVID-19. Sequenced material: peripheral blood. The gene calls are TRBV7-9 and TRBJ1-4, with unresolved D. The CDR3, as DNA: TGTGCCAGCAGCTTAGTTGGGAGTGAAAAACTGTTTTTT. Its translation is CASSLVGSEKLFF.